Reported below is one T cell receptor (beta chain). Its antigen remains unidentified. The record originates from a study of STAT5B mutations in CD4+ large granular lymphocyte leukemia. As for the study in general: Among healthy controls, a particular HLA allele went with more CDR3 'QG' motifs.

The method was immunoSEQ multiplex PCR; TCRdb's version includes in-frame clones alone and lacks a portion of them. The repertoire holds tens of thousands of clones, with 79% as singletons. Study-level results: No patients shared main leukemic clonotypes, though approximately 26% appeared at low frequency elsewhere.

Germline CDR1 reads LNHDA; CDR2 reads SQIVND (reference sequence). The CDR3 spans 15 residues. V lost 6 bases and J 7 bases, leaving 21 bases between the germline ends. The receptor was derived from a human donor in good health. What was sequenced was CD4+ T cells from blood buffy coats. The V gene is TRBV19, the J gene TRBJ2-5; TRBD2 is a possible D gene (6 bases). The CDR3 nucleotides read TGTGCCAGTAGGACAACCGGGACTGGAGTGGGGACCCAGTACTTC. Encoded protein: CASRTTGTGVGTQYF.